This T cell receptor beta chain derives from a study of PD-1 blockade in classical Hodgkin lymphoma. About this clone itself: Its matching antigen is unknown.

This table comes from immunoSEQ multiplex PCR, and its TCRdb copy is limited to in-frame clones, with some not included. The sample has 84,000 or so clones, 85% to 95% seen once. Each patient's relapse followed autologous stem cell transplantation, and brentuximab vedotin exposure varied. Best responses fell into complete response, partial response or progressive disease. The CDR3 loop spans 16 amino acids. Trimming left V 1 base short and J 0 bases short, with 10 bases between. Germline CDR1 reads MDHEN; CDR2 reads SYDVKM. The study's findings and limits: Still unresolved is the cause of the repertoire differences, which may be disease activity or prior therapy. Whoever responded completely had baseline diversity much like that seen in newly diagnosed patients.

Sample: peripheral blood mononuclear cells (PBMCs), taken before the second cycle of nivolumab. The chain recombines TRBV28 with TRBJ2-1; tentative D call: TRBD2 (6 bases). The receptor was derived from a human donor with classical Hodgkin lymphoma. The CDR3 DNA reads TGTGCCAGCAGTTTATATGGGGGGAGCTCCTACAATGAGCAGTTCTTC. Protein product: CASSLYGGSSYNEQFF.